This T cell receptor beta chain is from a study of blood T cell repertoires in COVID-19. In the study overall: Samples taken during acute and convalescent COVID-19 were collected in the United States, Italy and Spain. The analysed material was cDNA or gDNA that came from T cells, B-cell-depleted T cells, or PBMCs.

CDR3 length equals 16 residues. CDR1 MNHNY and CDR2 SVGAGI come from the germline V gene (reference sequence). V gave up 6 bases and J gave up 0 bases; unmatched junction bases: 10. Authors' data handling: Reference gene primer amplification yielded estimated nucleated cell counts. The repertoire was sequenced with immunoSEQ multiplex PCR; TCRdb's copy has only in-frame clones and lacks some. The V and J calls and clone size are taken from that table; D and trimming were inferred from the DNA. The sample contains 65,000 to 95,000 clones, about 82% of which appear only once. The source of this sequence is a man older than 75 with active or convalescent COVID-19. The sample comprised peripheral blood. V usage is TRBV6-6 and J usage is TRBJ2-5, with 7 bases matching TRBD2. CDR3 in amino acids: CASSTRRAGDQETQYF. The CDR3 DNA is TGTGCCAGCAGCACCCGGAGGGCGGGGGACCAAGAGACCCAGTACTTC.